These 6 T cell receptor beta chains were sequenced from one sample in a study of T cell changes during pregnancy in multiple sclerosis. Here immunoSEQ multiplex PCR was the method, and the copy in TCRdb shows in-frame clones only, minus some. The sample has about 100,000 clones; around 92% are singletons. The sample consisted of peripheral blood, taken after pregnancy. The receptor set was obtained from a female donor with multiple sclerosis, enrolled in a pregnancy study.

A few counts support this clone. J is TRBJ2-6 and V is TRBV5-1, with TRBD1 matching 11 bases. After removal of 0 bases from V and 2 bases from J, the junction contained 4 bases not matched to a gene. The CDR3 totals 18 residues. Germline-derived CDR1 and CDR2 are SGHRS and YFSETQ. The CDR3 reads CASSLAGTGGTGANVLTF. CDR3 in DNA: TGCGCCAGCAGCTTGGCCGGGACAGGGGGAACTGGGGCCAACGTCCTGACTTTC.

A single count supports this clone. V is TRBV5-6 and J is TRBJ2-5; 7 bases map to TRBD1. The V gene end was trimmed by 6 bases and the J gene end by 9 bases; junction bases not matched to a gene: 17. The CDR3 is 15 residues long. CDR1 and CDR2 from the germline V gene are SGHDT and YYEEEE. The CDR3 coding sequence is TGTGCCAGCAAATTAGGGGGCCCCCTTCGTAGGGCCCAGTACTTC. Translating gives CASKLGGPLRRAQYF.

The chain has TRBV9 and TRBJ1-3; maybe TRBD1 (5 bases). The CDR3 is 16 residues long. Germline CDR1 is SGDLS and CDR2 is YYNGEE. V gave up 3 bases and J gave up 0 bases, with 13 bases separating them. The CDR3 here is CASSGASQASGNTIYF. Written as DNA, the CDR3 is TGTGCCAGCAGCGGTGCTTCACAGGCCTCTGGAAACACCATATATTTT.

This clone has just a few counts. The gene calls are TRBV30 and TRBJ2-7; 10 bases are a match to TRBD1. Trimming removed 2 bases from V and 4 bases from J; junction bases left unmatched: 8. Germline CDR1 reads GTSNPN; CDR2 reads SVGIG (reference sequence). The CDR3 loop spans 15 amino acids. The CDR3 sequence is CAWSMGQGSPYEQYF. In nucleotides, the CDR3 is TGTGCCTGGAGTATGGGACAGGGGTCCCCTTACGAGCAGTACTTC.

V and J are TRBV2 and TRBJ2-7; 7 bases align to TRBD1. Per the germline V gene, CDR1 is SNHLY and CDR2 is FYNNEI. J lost 6 bases, V lost 10 bases, and 18 bases had no gene match. This CDR3 contains 15 residues. CDR3 amino acids: CATTPNRGASGEQYF. Written as DNA, the CDR3 is TGTGCCACTACTCCTAACAGGGGAGCTTCGGGCGAGCAGTACTTC.

Here the CDR3 DNA reads TGTGCCAGCAGCGTAGTCCCGGGAAACACCATATATTTT. Residues: CASSVVPGNTIYF. The rearrangement links TRBV9 to TRBJ1-3; no reliable D call. Germline CDR1 is SGDLS and CDR2 is YYNGEE. V was clipped by 0 bases and J by 4 bases, with 5 bases between them. This CDR3 is built from 13 residues.